This T cell receptor beta chain was retrieved from a study of shared clonotypes between healthy human individuals. Study-level information: Each donor had three CD4 naive, three CD4 memory, two CD8 naive and one CD8 memory plate.

The protocol was immunoSEQ multiplex PCR, while the TCRdb copy is restricted to in-frame clones and leaves out a portion. Of about 340,000 clones in the sample, roughly 70% were seen once. Germline V gives CDR1 MDHEN, CDR2 SYDVKM. The CDR3 loop spans 13 amino acids. V lost 5 bases, J lost 12 bases, and 8 bases stayed unmatched. Study-wide results and limits: Clonotypes which were not shared had lower generation probabilities than clonotypes that all four donors shared. Apart from blood, nothing was sampled; tissue repertoires likely differ.

A remark on this clone: The antigen is undetermined.

Division of CD4+ cells produced a CD45RA+ naive subset and a CD45RA-negative memory subset. This receptor was obtained from a young man in good health. Material: memory CD4+ T cells sorted from blood. Subset of the sample: CD45RA-negative fraction. The chain combines TRBV28 with TRBJ2-2, with 8 bases matching TRBD1. DNA for the CDR3: TGTGCCAGCAGTCCGCCACAGGGGGTCAAGCTGTTTTTT. It yields the protein CASSPPQGVKLFF. Full variable domain (outside the CDR3, taken from reference TRBV28 and TRBJ2-2): DVKVTQSSRYLVKRTGEKVFLECVQDMDHENMFWYRQDPGLGLRLIYFSYDVKMKEKGDIPEGYSVSREKKERFSLILESASTNQTSMYLCASSPPQGVKLFFGEGSRLTVL.